This T cell receptor beta chain was sequenced in a study of Ad26.COV2.S vaccination and SARS-CoV-2 variants (dated by TCRdb to about 2021). With regard to the full study: Vaccine-arm donors were drawn from COV1001, a multicentre, randomized, double-blind, placebo-controlled phase I-IIa trial of Ad26.COV2.S in healthy adults. Ad26.COV2.S was administered intramuscularly at 5 x 10^10 or 1 x 10^11 viral particles, either as a single shot or as two shots given 56 days apart. TCRbeta repertoire sequencing served as the tool for gauging how specific and how broad the SARS-CoV-2-reactive T cell receptors were following Ad26.COV2.S vaccination. The TCR-sequenced set comprised roughly 30 samples: around 20 Ad26.COV2.S vaccine recipients, 5 placebo recipients and 8 SARS-CoV-2 convalescent individuals. Trial participants were randomized into five groups of five: low-dose or high-dose Ad26.COV2.S given once or twice, or placebo on both occasions. Investigators did not know the trial group allocation while performing experiments and assessing outcomes. Study-level results and caveats: The study was not powered to compare responses between vaccine doses or regimens. Compared with placebo recipients, Ad26.COV2.S recipients showed higher spike-specific TCR breadth (P = 0.0014). The authors noted that total T cell responses may have been underestimated by the TCR breadth and depth analyses. After vaccination, substantial breadth of spike-specific CD8+ and CD4+ T cell responses was reported. Non-spike TCR breadth was comparable between vaccine and placebo recipients, consistent with the vaccine containing only spike.

From cysteine to phenylalanine, the CDR3 is 15 amino acids long. Kept here is only the CDR3 DNA, which spans 45 bases and is read in frame from base 1. The germline V gene (reference sequence) sets CDR1 to MNHEY and CDR2 to SMNVEV. V is cut back by 7 bases and J by 7 bases, with 12 bases in the junction unmatched. Concerning this clone itself: Its antigen is not yet known. No much larger clone is present one base from it, and per-base qualities are unavailable.

The treatment or condition label of this sample denotes: 19 received Ad26.COV2.S at low or high dose, single or two shots; 5 received placebo; per-sample allocation not given. For vaccine and placebo recipients, the sequenced repertoires came from samples collected on day 63 after the first injection. In Cohort 1b, roughly 26 adults aged 18-55 years were enrolled at a single site in Boston, USA, between 29 July and 7 August 2020. Ad26.COV2.S was a replication-incompetent adenovirus type 26 vector that expressed a prefusion-stabilized SARS-CoV-2 spike protein derived from the original Wuhan strain. TCRbeta CDR3 regions were sequenced with the immunoSEQ Assay. After extraction, genomic DNA underwent amplification by bias-controlled multiplex PCR, followed by high-throughput sequencing. Per the authors' processing: Collapsing and filtering of sequences were performed to quantify the absolute abundance of each unique TCRbeta CDR3 region. T cell fraction was estimated by normalization of TCRbeta template counts to usable DNA, with usable DNA being measured through amplification of reference genes present in all nucleated cells. Repertoire TCRs were annotated as SARS-CoV-2-specific when V gene, CDR3 amino acid sequence and J gene were exactly matched to a known reactive TCR set. MIRA supplied the reference SARS-CoV-2 TCR set, which was filtered for enrichment in COVID-19-positive ImmuneCODE repertoires so that public or cross-reactive TCRs were removed. Drawing on the MIRA antigens, annotated TCRs were analysed further at the level of specific ORF or position within ORF. Breadth was defined as annotated unique rearrangements over total unique productive rearrangements; depth was the summed frequency of those rearrangements. Two-sided Wilcoxon rank-sum tests were used to compare TCR breadth between groups. Not all clones reach the TCRdb copy of this immuneACCESS table, which keeps in-frame sequences only. Checked studies attribute under half of the gap to unresolved V genes and leave the rest unexplained. V and J calls and clone size are those listed in that table; D and trimming were worked out from the DNA. The sample table contains roughly 420,000 clones; only one count was recorded for more than 75% of them. The ten top clones hold around 3.6% of the sample.

The chain links TRBV27 with TRBJ2-1; TRBD1 fits 8 bases in the junction. Specimen: peripheral blood, collected in a trial of Ad26.COV2.S vaccine versus placebo. The sequence was obtained from a person aged 18-60 years who received the Ad26.COV2.S COVID-19 vaccine or a placebo. This receptor carries the CDR3 CASILQGALGNEQFF. Here is the DNA: TGTGCCAGCATTCTCCAGGGGGCGCTTGGTAATGAGCAGTTCTTC.